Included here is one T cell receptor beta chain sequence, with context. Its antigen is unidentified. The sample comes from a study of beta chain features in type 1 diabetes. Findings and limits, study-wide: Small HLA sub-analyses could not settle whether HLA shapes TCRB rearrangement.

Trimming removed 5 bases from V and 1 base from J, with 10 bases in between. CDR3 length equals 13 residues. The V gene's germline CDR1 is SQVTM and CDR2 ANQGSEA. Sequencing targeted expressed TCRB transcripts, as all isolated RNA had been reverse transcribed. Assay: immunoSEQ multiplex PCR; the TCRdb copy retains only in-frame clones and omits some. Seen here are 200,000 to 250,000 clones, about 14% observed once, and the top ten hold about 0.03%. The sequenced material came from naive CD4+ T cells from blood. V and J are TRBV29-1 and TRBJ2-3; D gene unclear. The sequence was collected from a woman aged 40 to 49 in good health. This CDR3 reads CSVQVYGTDTQYF. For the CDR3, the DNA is TGCAGCGTTCAAGTTTATGGCACAGATACGCAGTATTTT.